The 27 T cell receptor beta chains reported below all come from one sample, sequenced in a study of beta chain features in type 1 diabetes. Study results and limitations: Significant though moderate, a shortening of TCRB CDR3s appeared in all four CD4+ subsets of Type 1 diabetes patients.

Expressed TCRB transcripts were sequenced because the isolated RNA had all been reverse transcribed beforehand. Generated by immunoSEQ multiplex PCR, the TCRdb table keeps only in-frame clones and is missing some. The sample carries over 200,000 clones, roughly 11% recorded once. No antigens are known for them. Sequencing input: naive CD4+ T cells from blood. These receptors originate from a man aged 30 to 39 with type 1 diabetes.

V usage is TRBV29-1 and J usage is TRBJ1-3, with no clear D. The CDR3 has 12 residues. V lost 4 bases to trimming and J lost 2 bases, with 6 bases between them. The germline V gene encodes CDR1 SQVTM and CDR2 ANQGSEA. The CDR3 is CSVVVAGNTIYF. DNA for the CDR3: TGCAGCGTTGTAGTCGCTGGAAACACCATATATTTT.

The chain carries TRBV18 and TRBJ2-5; D gene unclear. Germline CDR1 reads KGHSH; CDR2 reads LQKENI. This CDR3 has 14 amino acids. The germline V and J ends were trimmed by 1 base and 5 bases, with 11 bases remaining between them. This CDR3 reads CASSPLQPRETQYF. For the CDR3, the DNA is TGTGCCAGCTCACCACTTCAGCCGAGGGAGACCCAGTACTTC.

Note on this clone: Other nucleotide sequences in the sample specify the same CDR3. The chain recombines TRBV7-9 with TRBJ2-5; D call uncertain. Trimming removed 5 bases at V and 2 bases at J, with 3 bases between. This CDR3 region has 11 residues. Germline V gene data show CDR1 as SEHNR and CDR2 as FQNEAQ (reference sequence). The CDR3 region has the DNA TGTGCCAGCAGCCTACAAGAGACCCAGTACTTC. It yields the protein CASSLQETQYF.

CDR3 sequence reads: CASSLEGGRTQHF. The CDR3, as DNA: TGTGCCAGCAGCTTAGAAGGGGGCAGGACCCAGCATTTT. V is TRBV7-8 and J is TRBJ1-5; 7 bases line up with TRBD1. CDR3 length: 13 residues. Germline-derived CDR1 and CDR2 are SGHVS and FQNEAQ. The V gene end was trimmed by 1 base and the J gene end by 11 bases; junction bases not matched to a gene: 5.

This clone was observed once. The chain recombines TRBV19 with TRBJ1-5, with unresolved D. The V and J ends lost 6 bases and 4 bases respectively, with 10 bases between them. The CDR3 has 13 amino acids. CDR1 and CDR2 (germline): LNHDA, SQIVND (reference sequence). This CDR3 is CASSRVENQPQHF. The CDR3 DNA is TGTGCCAGTAGCCGAGTAGAGAATCAGCCCCAGCATTTT.

This chain uses TRBV6-1 with TRBJ2-3, with 8 bases that match TRBD2. V lost 4 bases, J lost 1 base, and 7 bases stayed unmatched. This CDR3 contains 16 residues. Germline loops: CDR1 MNHNS, CDR2 SASEGT. The CDR3 DNA sequence: TGTGCCAGCAGTGGCGAGCGGGGGCACGGCACAGATACGCAGTATTTT. As protein: CASSGERGHGTDTQYF.

This chain links TRBV6-6 with TRBJ1-1, with D possibly matching TRBD1 (5 bases). This CDR3 has 13 residues. The germline gives CDR1 MNHNY, CDR2 SVGAGI (reference sequence). V shed 6 bases and J shed 2 bases, with 10 bases lying between them. CDR3: CASRAQGNTEAFF. The DNA for the CDR3 is TGTGCCAGCAGAGCCCAGGGAAACACTGAAGCTTTCTTT.

This clone was seen a few times. This chain connects TRBV4-2 to TRBJ2-5, with 7 bases matching TRBD1. The CDR3 spans 15 residues. Trimming cost V 3 bases and J 5 bases; bases outside gene matches: 9. CDR1 and CDR2 from the germline V gene are LGHNA and YNFKEQ. The CDR3 spells CASSQQADRTETQYF. In DNA form, the CDR3 reads TGTGCCAGCAGCCAGCAAGCGGACAGGACGGAGACCCAGTACTTC.

This clone was counted between two and nine times. The V gene is TRBV5-1, the J gene TRBJ2-2; D is perhaps TRBD1 (6 bases). Trimming shortened V by 0 bases and J by 7 bases, and 7 bases separated the two germline ends. CDR1 is SGHRS and CDR2 is YFSETQ in the germline V gene. There are 13 residues in the CDR3. CDR3 in amino acids: CASSLGQDGELFF. The CDR3 region has the DNA TGCGCCAGCAGCTTGGGACAGGACGGGGAGCTGTTTTTT. Supplemented by reference TRBV5-1 and TRBJ2-2, the full variable domain reads KAGVTQTPRYLIKTRGQQVTLSCSPISGHRSVSWYQQTPGQGLQFLFEYFSETQRNKGNFPGRFSGRQFSNSRSEMNVSTLELGDSALYLCASSLGQDGELFFGEGSRLTVL.

This chain uses TRBV19 with TRBJ2-3; D gene uncertain. Germline V gives CDR1 LNHDA, CDR2 SQIVND (reference sequence). The length of the CDR3 is 13 residues. The ends were cut back, 2 bases at V and 3 bases at J, with 6 bases in the middle. The CDR3 bases are TGTGCCAGTAGTATAAGGCGGACAGATACGCAGTATTTT. As protein: CASSIRRTDTQYF. The full variable domain, with the rest looked up from reference TRBV19 and TRBJ2-3, is DGGITQSPKYLFRKEGQNVTLSCEQNLNHDAMYWYRQDPGQGLRLIYYSQIVNDFQKGDIAEGYSVSREKKESFPLTVTSAQKNPTAFYLCASSIRRTDTQYFGPGTRLTVL.

This clone has more than one count but fewer than ten. The chain recombines TRBV5-6 with TRBJ1-2; D unresolved. Per the germline V gene, CDR1 is SGHDT and CDR2 is YYEEEE. CDR3 length: 14 amino acids. V was clipped by 2 bases and J by 3 bases, with 11 bases between them. The CDR3 loop reads CASSLIGRHYGYTF. CDR3 sequence (DNA): TGTGCCAGCAGCTTAATAGGGAGGCACTATGGCTACACCTTC.

The CDR3 reads CASSDPRGSNQPQHF. CDR3 nucleotides: TGTGCCAGCAGTGACCCCAGGGGCAGCAATCAGCCCCAGCATTTT. This rearrangement joins TRBV2 to TRBJ1-5, with D perhaps TRBD1 (6 bases). This CDR3 comprises 15 residues. Per germline, CDR1 SNHLY and CDR2 FYNNEI. The V gene lost 3 bases and the J gene lost 1 base, with 10 bases spanning the gap.

The J gene is TRBJ2-4, the V gene TRBV11-2; TRBD1 might be the D (6 bases). CDR3 length: 13 residues. The V gene lost 4 bases and the J gene lost 8 bases, with 12 bases spanning the gap. Germline V gene lookup returns CDR1 SGHAT and CDR2 FQNNGV. This CDR3 is CASSSTGMDIQYF. For the CDR3, the DNA is TGTGCCAGCAGCTCAACAGGGATGGACATTCAGTACTTC.

The chain combines TRBV7-8 with TRBJ1-2, with 8 bases fitting TRBD1. CDR1 SGHVS and CDR2 FQNEAQ come from the germline V gene. The CDR3 totals 16 residues. The ends lost 5 bases at V and 2 bases at J; junction bases unmatched: 10. CDR3 sequence: CASSPSRYRGNYGYTF. CDR3 nucleotides: TGTGCCAGCAGCCCCTCACGGTACAGGGGGAACTATGGCTACACCTTC.

This sequence joins TRBV2 and TRBJ2-7, with TRBD1 identical over 7 bases. The V gene end was trimmed by 5 bases and the J gene end by 6 bases; junction bases not matched to a gene: 10. The CDR3 is made up of 14 amino acids. Germline V gene sequence: CDR1 SNHLY, CDR2 FYNNEI. CDR3 loop: CASSTLTGWGEQYF. The CDR3 coding sequence is TGTGCCAGCAGTACCTTGACAGGGTGGGGCGAGCAGTACTTC.

This clone was seen only a few times. J is TRBJ2-7 and V is TRBV6-1; D is ambiguous. Trimming took off 3 bases at V and 11 bases at J, with 14 bases between the two ends. The CDR3 consists of 12 residues. CDR1 MNHNS and CDR2 SASEGT come from the germline V gene. This chain's CDR3 is CASSDWLLSEYF. For the CDR3, the DNA is TGTGCCAGCAGTGACTGGTTGTTATCGGAGTACTTC.

The rearrangement links TRBV7-3 to TRBJ2-3, with D unresolved. Deletions cut 1 base from V and 6 bases from J, with 8 bases between. Germline-derived CDR1 and CDR2 are SGHTA and FQGTGA. The CDR3 runs to 13 residues. This CDR3 is CASSLMVEDTQYF. In nucleotides, the CDR3 is TGTGCCAGCAGCTTAATGGTCGAGGATACGCAGTATTTT.

This clone was observed a few times. The chain links TRBV7-3 to TRBJ1-5, with D uncertain. CDR3 length: 13 residues. The V gene's germline CDR1 is SGHTA and CDR2 FQGTGA. Trimming cost V 5 bases and J 5 bases, with 10 bases left between them. The CDR3 spells CASSITFDQPQHF. CDR3 DNA: TGTGCCAGCAGCATCACTTTCGATCAGCCCCAGCATTTT.

This clone was observed a few times. The rearrangement links TRBV7-3 to TRBJ2-5; TRBD1 might be the D (6 bases). Trimming left V 6 bases short and J 2 bases short, with 10 bases between. Germline assignment: CDR1 SGHTA and CDR2 FQGTGA. The CDR3 is 13 amino acids. The CDR3 nucleotides are TGTGCCAGCAGGGGGGACACACAAGAGACCCAGTACTTC. Translation: CASRGDTQETQYF.

J is TRBJ2-1 and V is TRBV5-6; 10 bases map to TRBD2. With 3 bases clipped from V and 9 bases from J, the junction kept 6 bases outside the gene matches. CDR3 size: 14 residues. The germline CDR1 and CDR2 sequences are SGHDT and YYEEEE. In DNA, the CDR3 is TGTGCCAGCAGCTACCTAGCGGGGGAGCTTGAGCAGTTCTTC. Translation gives CASSYLAGELEQFF.

The CDR3 sequence is CASSDPLAFF. As DNA, the CDR3 is TGTGCCAGCAGTGACCCACTGGCTTTCTTT. V usage is TRBV6-4 and J usage is TRBJ1-1; D is uncertain. From germline, CDR1 is MRHNA and CDR2 SNTAGT. The CDR3 is 10 residues long. Trimming removed 2 bases at V and 11 bases at J, with 6 bases between.

This chain connects TRBV6-5 to TRBJ2-3, with 9 bases matching TRBD2. Trimming removed 5 bases from V and 12 bases from J; junction bases left unmatched: 6. CDR1 and CDR2 from the germline V gene are MNHEY and SVGAGI. The CDR3 is 12 amino acids. CDR3 sequence (DNA): TGTGCCAGCAGTGCCGGGACTAGCCGTCAGTATTTT. Its translation: CASSAGTSRQYF.

The rearrangement joins TRBV2 to TRBJ1-1; 7 bases fit TRBD1. V lost 6 bases, J lost 1 base, and 14 bases stayed unmatched. CDR1 is SNHLY, CDR2 FYNNEI, per germline. The CDR3 covers 17 residues. CDR3 loop: CASRWLGSGTANTEAFF. The CDR3 coding sequence is TGTGCCAGCAGATGGTTGGGGTCCGGGACAGCGAACACTGAAGCTTTCTTT.

There are a few counts of this clone. The CDR3 spells CATSRGTSGAGNIQYF. The CDR3 DNA is TGTGCCACCAGCAGAGGTACGAGCGGGGCTGGAAACATTCAGTACTTC. V and J are TRBV15 and TRBJ2-4; 7 bases line up with TRBD2. V dropped 1 base and J dropped 6; count of bases not matched to a gene: 9. Germline CDR1 and CDR2: LNHNV and YYDKDF (reference sequence). This CDR3 comprises 16 residues.

The sample holds a few counts of this clone. The chain carries TRBV6-5 and TRBJ2-3; possibly TRBD2 for D (6 bases). The CDR3 consists of 14 residues. V was trimmed by 6 bases and J by 0 bases, leaving 10 bases between them. Germline V CDR1 and CDR2: MNHEY, SVGAGI. The CDR3 coding sequence is TGTGCCAGCAGAACCGGGACTAGCACAGATACGCAGTATTTT. Translation: CASRTGTSTDTQYF.

The genes are TRBV27 and TRBJ1-6; weak D call: TRBD1 (6 bases). CDR3 length: 15 residues. Germline CDR1 is MNHEY and CDR2 is SMNVEV (reference sequence). The germline V and J ends were trimmed by 7 bases and 8 bases, with 18 bases remaining between them. DNA for the CDR3: TGTGCCAGCAATTGGGGGGGGCGGCCTGATTCACCCCTCCACTTT. Residues: CASNWGGRPDSPLHF.

V usage is TRBV2 and J usage is TRBJ2-6; D ambiguous. V was trimmed by 8 bases and J by 0 bases, leaving 14 bases between them. From germline, CDR1 is SNHLY and CDR2 FYNNEI. The CDR3 extends over 16 amino acids. CDR3 nucleotide sequence: TGTGCCAGCGCCCCGGTACCGAACTCTGGGGCCAACGTCCTGACTTTC. Translated, it gives CASAPVPNSGANVLTF.